This TCR beta chain was recorded in a study of blood T cell repertoires in COVID-19. Across the whole study: In each case, the material was cDNA or gDNA derived from T cells, B-cell-depleted T cells, or PBMCs.

Study members were between about 18 and 100 years old and lived in 24 US regions. Two consecutive negative NP/OP PCR tests, clearance, or resolved symptoms defined Cohort 3 recovery. The data were produced by immunoSEQ multiplex PCR, yet TCRdb's version contains in-frame clones alone and is incomplete. The sample includes hundreds of thousands of clones, 85% of them seen just once. The sample taken for sequencing was PBMCs or T cells enriched from blood (not recorded which). The sequence was collected from a man aged 35-49 years who had recovered from COVID-19.

CDR3 residues: CASSIGTGVNGELFF. CDR3 DNA: TGTGCCAGTAGTATTGGGACAGGGGTAAACGGGGAGCTGTTTTTT. The rearrangement links TRBV19 to TRBJ2-2; 10 nucleotides align to TRBD1. This CDR3 has 15 amino acids. From germline, CDR1 is LNHDA and CDR2 SQIVND (reference sequence). Germline trimming cut 3 bases from V and 7 bases from J; bases unmatched to any gene: 5.